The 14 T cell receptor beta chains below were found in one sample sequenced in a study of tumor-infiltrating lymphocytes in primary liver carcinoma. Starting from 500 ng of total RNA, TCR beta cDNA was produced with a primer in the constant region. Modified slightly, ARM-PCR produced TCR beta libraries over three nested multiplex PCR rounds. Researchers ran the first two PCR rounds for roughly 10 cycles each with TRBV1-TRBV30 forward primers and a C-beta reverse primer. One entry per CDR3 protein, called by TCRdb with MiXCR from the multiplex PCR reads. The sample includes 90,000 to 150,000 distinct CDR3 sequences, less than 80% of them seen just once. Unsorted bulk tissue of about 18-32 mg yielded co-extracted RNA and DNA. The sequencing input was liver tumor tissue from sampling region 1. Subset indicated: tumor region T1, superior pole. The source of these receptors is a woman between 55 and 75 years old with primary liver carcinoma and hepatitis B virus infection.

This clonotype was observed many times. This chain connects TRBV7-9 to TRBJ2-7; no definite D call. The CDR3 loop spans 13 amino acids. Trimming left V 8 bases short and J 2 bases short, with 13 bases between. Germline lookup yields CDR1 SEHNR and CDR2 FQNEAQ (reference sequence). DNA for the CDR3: TGTGCCAGCGGCCGAGACCAAACCTACGAGCAGTACTTC. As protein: CASGRDQTYEQYF.

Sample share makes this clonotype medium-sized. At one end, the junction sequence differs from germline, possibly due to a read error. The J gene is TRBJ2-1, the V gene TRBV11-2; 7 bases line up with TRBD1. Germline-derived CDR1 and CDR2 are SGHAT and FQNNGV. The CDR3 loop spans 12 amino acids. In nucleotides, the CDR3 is TGTGCCAGCAGCTTAGTTCTCACAGGGGAAACCTTC. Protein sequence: CASSLVLTGETF.

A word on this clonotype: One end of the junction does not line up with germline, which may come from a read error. CDR3 nucleotide sequence: TGTGCCAGCAGCATGGGACAGGCCGAAAGCTGCGGGCAGTGCTTC. Its protein product is CASSMGQAESCGQCF. The chain carries TRBV11-1 and TRBJ2-7; 8 positions agree with TRBD1. Germline V lookup: CDR1 SGHAT, CDR2 FQDESV (reference sequence). This CDR3 comprises 15 residues.

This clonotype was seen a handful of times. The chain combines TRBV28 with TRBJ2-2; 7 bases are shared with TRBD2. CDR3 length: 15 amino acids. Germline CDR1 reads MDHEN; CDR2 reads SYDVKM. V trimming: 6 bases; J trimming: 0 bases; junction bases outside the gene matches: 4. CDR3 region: CASRPSGTNTGELFF. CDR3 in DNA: TGTGCCAGCAGACCTAGCGGAACGAACACCGGGGAGCTGTTTTTT.

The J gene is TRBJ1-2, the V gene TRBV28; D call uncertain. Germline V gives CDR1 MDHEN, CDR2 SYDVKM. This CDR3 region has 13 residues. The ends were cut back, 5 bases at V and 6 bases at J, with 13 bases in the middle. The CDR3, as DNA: TGTGCCAGCAGTCAGACGAGCAAACATGGCTACACCTTC. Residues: CASSQTSKHGYTF.

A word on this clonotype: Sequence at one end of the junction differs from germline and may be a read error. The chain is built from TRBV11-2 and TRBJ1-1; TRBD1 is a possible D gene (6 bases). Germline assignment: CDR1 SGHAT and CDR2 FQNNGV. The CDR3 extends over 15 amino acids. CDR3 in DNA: TGTGCCAGCAGCTTAGGTAGGGGGACTAACACTGAAGCTCTCTTT. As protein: CASSLGRGTNTEALF. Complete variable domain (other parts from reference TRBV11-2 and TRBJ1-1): EAGVAQSPRYKIIEKRQSVAFWCNPISGHATLYWYQQILGQGPKLLIQFQNNGVVDDSQLPKDRFSAERLKGVDSTLKIQPAKLEDSAVYLCASSLGRGTNTEALFGQGTRLTVV.

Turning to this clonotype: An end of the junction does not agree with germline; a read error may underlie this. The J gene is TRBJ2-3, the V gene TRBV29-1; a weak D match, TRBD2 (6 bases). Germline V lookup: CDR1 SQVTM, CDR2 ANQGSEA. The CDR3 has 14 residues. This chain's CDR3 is CNVETSGVLDTQYF. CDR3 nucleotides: TGCAACGTTGAGACGTCGGGGGTACTAGATACGCAGTATTTT.

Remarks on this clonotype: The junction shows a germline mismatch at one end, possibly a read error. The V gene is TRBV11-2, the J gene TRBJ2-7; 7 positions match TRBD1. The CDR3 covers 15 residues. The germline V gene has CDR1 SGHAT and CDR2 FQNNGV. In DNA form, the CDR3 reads TGTGCCAGCGGCTTAAACAGGGGAATTTCCCACGAGCAGTACTTC. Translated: CASGLNRGISHEQYF.

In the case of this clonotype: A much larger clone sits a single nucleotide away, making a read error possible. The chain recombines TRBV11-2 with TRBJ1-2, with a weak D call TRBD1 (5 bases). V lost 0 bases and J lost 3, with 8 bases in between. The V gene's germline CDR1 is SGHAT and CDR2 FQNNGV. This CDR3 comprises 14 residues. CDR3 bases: TGTGCCAGCAGCTTAGACAGGGTTTACTATGGCTACACCTTC. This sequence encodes CASSLDRVYYGYTF.

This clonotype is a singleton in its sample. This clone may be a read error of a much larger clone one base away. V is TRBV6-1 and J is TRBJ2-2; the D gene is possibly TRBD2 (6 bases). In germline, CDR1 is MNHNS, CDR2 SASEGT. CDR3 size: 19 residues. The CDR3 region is CASSEASEGPRANTGGLFF. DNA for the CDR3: TGTGCCAGCAGTGAAGCGTCTGAGGGGCCCCGCGCGAACACCGGGGGGCTGTTTTTT.

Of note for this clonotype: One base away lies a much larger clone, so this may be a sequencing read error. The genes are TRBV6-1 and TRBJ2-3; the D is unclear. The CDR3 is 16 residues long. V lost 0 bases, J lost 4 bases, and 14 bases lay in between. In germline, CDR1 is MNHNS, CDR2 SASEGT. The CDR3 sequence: CASSEAVGTRADTQYF. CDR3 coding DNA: TGTGCCAGCAGTGAAGCAGTAGGAACAAGGGCAGATACGCAGTATTTT.

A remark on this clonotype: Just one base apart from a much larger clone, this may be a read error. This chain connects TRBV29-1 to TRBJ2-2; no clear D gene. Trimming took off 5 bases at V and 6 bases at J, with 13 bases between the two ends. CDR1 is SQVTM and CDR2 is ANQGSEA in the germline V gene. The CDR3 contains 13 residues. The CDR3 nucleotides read TGCAGCGTTAGGAGTACCAGCGCCGGGGAGCTGTTTTTT. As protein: CSVRSTSAGELFF.

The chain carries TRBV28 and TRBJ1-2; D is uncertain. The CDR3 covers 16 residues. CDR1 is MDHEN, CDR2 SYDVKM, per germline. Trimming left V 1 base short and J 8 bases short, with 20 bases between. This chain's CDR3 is CASSLSMGRVVIGYTF. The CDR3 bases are TGTGCCAGCAGTTTATCGATGGGGAGGGTGGTAATCGGCTACACCTTC.

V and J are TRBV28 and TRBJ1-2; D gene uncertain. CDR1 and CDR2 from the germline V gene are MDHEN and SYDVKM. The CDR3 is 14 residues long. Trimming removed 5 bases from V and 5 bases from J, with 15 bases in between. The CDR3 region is CASSPNTDGYGYTF. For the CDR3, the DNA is TGTGCCAGCAGTCCTAACACAGACGGATATGGCTACACCTTC.